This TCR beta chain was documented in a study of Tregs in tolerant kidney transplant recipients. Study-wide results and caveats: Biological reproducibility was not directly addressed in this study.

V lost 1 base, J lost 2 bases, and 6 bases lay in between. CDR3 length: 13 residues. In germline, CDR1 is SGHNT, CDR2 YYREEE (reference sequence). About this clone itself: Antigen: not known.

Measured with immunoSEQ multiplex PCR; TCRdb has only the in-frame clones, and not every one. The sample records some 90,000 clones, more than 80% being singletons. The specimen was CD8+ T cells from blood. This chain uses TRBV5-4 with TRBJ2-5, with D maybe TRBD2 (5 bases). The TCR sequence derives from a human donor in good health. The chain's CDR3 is CASSLREQETQYF. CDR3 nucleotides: TGTGCCAGCAGCTTGCGGGAACAAGAGACCCAGTACTTC.